This paragraph covers one T cell receptor (beta chain) sequence. This sample was taken from a study of shared clonotypes between healthy human individuals. Trimming removed 4 bases at V and 3 bases at J, with 15 bases between. Per the germline V gene, CDR1 is SGHTA and CDR2 is FQGNSA. This CDR3 is 15 amino acids long. Sequencing used immunoSEQ multiplex PCR; TCRdb keeps in-frame clones, though not all of them. The sample yields over 1.5 million clones, 95% to 99% seen once. The TCR originated in a man aged 30 to 39 in good health. V is TRBV7-2 and J is TRBJ2-5, with a possible D match to TRBD2 (6 bases). The sequencing sample was made of naive CD4+ T cells sorted from blood. Subset defined: CD45RA+ positively selected. CDR3 loop: CASSSLASPEETQYF. CDR3 in DNA: TGTGCCAGCAGCTCTCTAGCGTCCCCCGAAGAGACCCAGTACTTC.